Presented here are 11 T cell receptor beta chains from one specimen sequenced in a study of type 1 regulatory T cells. MiXCR was run by TCRdb on the reads, yielding one entry per CDR3 protein. This table holds around 88,000 distinct CDR3 sequences, roughly 28% found once. Sequenced material: CD4+ T cells, either the whole sample or a sorted fraction (not recorded which). The receptors were sampled from a human donor in good health.

This clonotype was seen a few times. The rearrangement joins TRBV15 to TRBJ2-7, with TRBD2 as a possible D gene (6 bases). The ends were cut back, 5 bases at V and 2 bases at J, with 13 bases in the middle. CDR3 length: 14 residues. CDR1 is LNHNV, CDR2 YYDKDF, per germline (reference sequence). The CDR3, as DNA: TGTGCCACCAGCGCTGGCGGGATTCCCTACGAGCAGTACTTC. This gives the protein CATSAGGIPYEQYF.

The sample holds a few counts of this clonotype. The chain links TRBV7-8 to TRBJ2-7; 14 nucleotides agree with TRBD2. The junction had 8 bases not matched to a gene; V was cut back by 5 bases and J by 5 bases. CDR3 length: 16 amino acids. CDR1 is SGHVS and CDR2 is FQNEAQ in the germline V gene. The CDR3 sequence: CASSDRLAGGFNEQYF. For the CDR3, the DNA is TGTGCCAGCAGCGATCGACTAGCGGGAGGGTTCAACGAGCAGTACTTC.

This chain joins TRBV10-3 and TRBJ1-4, with 7 bases fitting TRBD1. J lost 4 bases, V lost 3 bases, and 8 bases had no gene match. The CDR3 covers 16 residues. CDR1 is ENHRY, CDR2 SYGVKD, per germline. The CDR3 loop reads CAISDGRDSFNEKLFF. In DNA, the CDR3 is TGTGCCATCAGTGACGGAAGGGACAGCTTTAATGAAAAACTGTTTTTT.

This clonotype turned up a few times. The chain recombines TRBV6-5 with TRBJ1-3; TRBD1 is a possible D gene (5 bases). Germline V gene lookup returns CDR1 MNHEY and CDR2 SVGAGI. The CDR3 is 15 amino acids. The V end lost 6 bases, the J end lost 2 bases, and 14 bases lay between the germline ends. CDR3 sequence (DNA): TGTGCCAGCAGACCCCTGGGGGTCACTGGAAACACCATATATTTT. Translation: CASRPLGVTGNTIYF.

V is TRBV7-2 and J is TRBJ2-1; 8 bases match TRBD2. The germline V gene encodes CDR1 SGHTA and CDR2 FQGNSA. Germline trimming cut 6 bases from V and 4 bases from J; bases unmatched to any gene: 8. The CDR3 length is 15 residues. CDR3 protein: CASRKTSALYNEQFF. In DNA form, the CDR3 reads TGTGCCAGCAGAAAGACTAGCGCGTTGTACAATGAGCAGTTCTTC.

This CDR3 is CASSRSGGNTEAFF. The CDR3 DNA follows: TGTGCCAGCAGTAGGTCGGGGGGTAACACTGAAGCTTTCTTT. V and J are TRBV7-9 and TRBJ1-1, with D possibly being TRBD1 (5 bases). The V gene lost 6 bases and the J gene lost 2 bases, with 13 bases spanning the gap. Looked up from germline, CDR1 is SEHNR and CDR2 is FQNEAQ (reference sequence). The CDR3 has 14 residues.

The chain combines TRBV7-9 with TRBJ2-6, with TRBD2 as a possible D gene (7 bases). The CDR3 extends over 19 amino acids. V was clipped by 3 bases and J by 2 bases, with 20 bases between them. Germline lookup yields CDR1 SEHNR and CDR2 FQNEAQ (reference sequence). The chain's CDR3 is CASSFRGAGQKAGANVLTF. DNA for the CDR3: TGTGCCAGCAGCTTTCGAGGAGCGGGACAAAAGGCTGGGGCCAACGTCCTGACTTTC.

The J gene is TRBJ2-7, the V gene TRBV20-1; D is unresolved. CDR3 length: 15 residues. V was clipped by 0 bases and J by 0 bases, with 12 bases between them. CDR1 and CDR2 from the germline V gene are DFQATT and SNEGSKA (reference sequence). The CDR3 loop reads CSARDLSRTSYEQYF. CDR3 in DNA: TGCAGTGCTAGAGATCTGTCTAGGACCTCCTACGAGCAGTACTTC.

The chain has TRBV3-1 and TRBJ2-7, with 10 bases fitting TRBD2. CDR3 length equals 13 residues. The V segment lost 4 bases and the J segment 4 bases; nucleotides outside the gene matches: 1. The germline V gene encodes CDR1 LGHDT and CDR2 YNNKEL (reference sequence). The CDR3: CASSRTSGYEQYF. The DNA for the CDR3 is TGTGCCAGCAGCCGGACTAGCGGATACGAGCAGTACTTC.

V and J are TRBV2 and TRBJ2-6; D remains ambiguous. The V gene's germline CDR1 is SNHLY and CDR2 FYNNEI. The CDR3 has 15 amino acids. V lost 1 base and J 0 bases, leaving 4 bases between the germline ends. The CDR3 is CASSEEDSGANVLTF. CDR3 DNA sequence: TGTGCCAGCAGTGAAGAGGACTCTGGGGCCAACGTCCTGACTTTC.

This clonotype occurred a few times. The V and J genes are TRBV7-3 and TRBJ2-7; TRBD2 agrees at 8 bases. Germline V gene sequence: CDR1 SGHTA, CDR2 FQGTGA. This CDR3 spans 15 amino acids. V gave up 4 bases and J gave up 3 bases; unmatched junction bases: 8. The CDR3 reads CASSSSGGVGYEQYF. CDR3 DNA sequence: TGTGCCAGCAGCTCCTCCGGGGGGGTTGGCTACGAGCAGTACTTC.